The 28 T cell receptor beta chains given below trace back to one sample, sequenced in a study of regulatory T cells in long-lasting Graves disease. As for time point: newly diagnosed GD, antithyroid drugs for less than 3 months. Generation of the TCR library employed RNA extracted from PBMCs. Construction of TCR beta libraries relied on iRepertoire HTBI primers and on Arm-PCR targeting CDR3 regions. TCRdb reprocessed the multiplex PCR reads with MiXCR, giving one entry per CDR3 protein. The sample records about 350,000 distinct CDR3 sequences, about a sixth being singletons. This sample was also put to use in a study of T cells in Graves' hyperthyroidism and ophthalmopathy.

Sequences were derived from peripheral blood mononuclear cells (PBMCs), sampled at new diagnosis, from a patient treated with antithyroid drugs. The receptors were gathered from a woman under 30 with Graves disease.

This clonotype occurred many times. V gene TRBV5-1 combines with J gene TRBJ1-1, with 7 bases fitting TRBD1. Trimming removed 4 bases from V and 4 bases from J; junction bases left unmatched: 7. CDR3 length: 14 amino acids. Germline V gives CDR1 SGHRS, CDR2 YFSETQ. The CDR3 is CASSIRQGVTEAFF. DNA for the CDR3: TGCGCCAGCAGCATAAGACAGGGCGTCACTGAAGCTTTCTTT.

The sample holds a few counts of this clonotype. The chain couples TRBV9 to TRBJ2-2; D unclear. Trimming took 1 base from V and 0 from J, leaving 10 bases between them. The CDR3 loop spans 16 amino acids. Germline V gene data show CDR1 as SGDLS and CDR2 as YYNGEE. DNA for the CDR3: TGTGCCAGCAGCGTAATTGGTGGAGCGAACACCGGGGAGCTGTTTTTT. It translates to CASSVIGGANTGELFF.

This clonotype was seen many times. The CDR3, as DNA: TGTGCCAGCAGCTCACGACTAGCGGGAGGGGCAGATACGCAGTATTTT. Protein sequence: CASSSRLAGGADTQYF. The chain combines TRBV9 with TRBJ2-3; 14 bases align to TRBD2. Per the germline V gene, CDR1 is SGDLS and CDR2 is YYNGEE. Germline trimming cut 4 bases from V and 4 bases from J; bases unmatched to any gene: 5. The CDR3 loop spans 16 amino acids.

This clonotype turned up a few times. The V call is TRBV30, the J call TRBJ1-5, with D tentatively TRBD1 (5 bases). The ends were cut back, 0 bases at V and 5 bases at J, with 14 bases in the middle. The CDR3 is 15 residues long. Germline assignment: CDR1 GTSNPN and CDR2 SVGIG (reference sequence). This CDR3 is CAWSVDGGVHQPQHF. As DNA, the CDR3 is TGTGCCTGGAGTGTAGATGGGGGGGTCCATCAGCCCCAGCATTTT.

This clonotype was observed a few times. The chain combines TRBV5-5 with TRBJ2-7; D call uncertain. V lost 0 bases and J 2 bases, leaving 9 bases between the germline ends. The CDR3 covers 14 residues. The V gene's germline CDR1 is SGHKS and CDR2 YYEKEE (reference sequence). The CDR3: CASSLGVEAYEQYF. The CDR3 DNA follows: TGTGCCAGCAGCTTGGGGGTTGAAGCCTACGAGCAGTACTTC.

This sequence joins TRBV5-1 and TRBJ1-3; maybe TRBD1 (6 bases). Germline V lookup: CDR1 SGHRS, CDR2 YFSETQ. This CDR3 region has 16 residues. V was cut by 4 bases and J by 1 base, with 15 bases left in between. The CDR3 DNA sequence: TGCGCCAGCAGCCGGGACGCACAGGGATCTGGAAACACCATATATTTT. Its protein is CASSRDAQGSGNTIYF. Supplemented by reference TRBV5-1 and TRBJ1-3, the full variable domain reads KAGVTQTPRYLIKTRGQQVTLSCSPISGHRSVSWYQQTPGQGLQFLFEYFSETQRNKGNFPGRFSGRQFSNSRSEMNVSTLELGDSALYLCASSRDAQGSGNTIYFGEGSWLTVV.

The sample holds many counts of this clonotype. The chain links TRBV12-3 or TRBV12-4 to TRBJ2-2, with 10 bases lining up with TRBD1. J gave up 6 bases and V 7 bases, and 5 bases lay outside the gene matches. CDR3 length: 14 amino acids. CDR3 region: CASTGQGVAGELFF. CDR3 DNA: TGTGCCAGCACTGGACAGGGGGTGGCCGGGGAGCTGTTTTTT.

This clonotype was recorded at least ten times. The chain joins TRBV5-1 to TRBJ1-4, with D possibly matching TRBD1 (5 bases). V gave up 0 bases and J gave up 13 bases, with 16 bases separating them. The CDR3 sequence is 14 residues long. CDR1 and CDR2 (germline): SGHRS, YFSETQ. CDR3: CASSLAGTGEGLFF. The DNA of the CDR3 is TGCGCCAGCAGCTTGGCCGGGACCGGGGAAGGACTGTTTTTT.

This clonotype was detected ten times or more. The chain recombines TRBV11-2 with TRBJ2-3; TRBD2 aligns across 9 bases. Germline V gives CDR1 SGHAT, CDR2 FQNNGV. The CDR3 has 14 amino acids. V was clipped by 6 bases and J by 6 bases; unmatched bases: 7. CDR3 coding DNA: TGTGCCAGCAGGACGGCGGGGGGGACGGATACGCAGTATTTT. Its translation: CASRTAGGTDTQYF.

Many counts were recorded for this clonotype. The chain joins TRBV28 to TRBJ1-1; 9 nucleotides line up with TRBD1. CDR3 length equals 14 residues. CDR1 is MDHEN, CDR2 SYDVKM, per germline. The junction had 4 bases not matched to a gene; V was cut back by 8 bases and J by 0 bases. CDR3 loop: CASEQGAMNTEAFF. CDR3 DNA sequence: TGTGCCAGCGAACAGGGGGCGATGAACACTGAAGCTTTCTTT.

This clonotype was seen many times. The rearrangement joins TRBV5-1 to TRBJ1-1, with D uncertain. Germline assignment: CDR1 SGHRS and CDR2 YFSETQ. This CDR3 comprises 15 residues. Trimming cost V 4 bases and J 0 bases, with 13 bases left between them. The CDR3 nucleotides are TGCGCCAGCAGCCGAATAGGAGGCCTGAACACTGAAGCTTTCTTT. It is translated as CASSRIGGLNTEAFF.

About this clonotype itself: Just one base apart from a much larger clone, this may be a read error. The J gene is TRBJ2-1, the V gene TRBV18, with D possibly matching TRBD2 (5 bases). This CDR3 is 16 amino acids long. Germline V gives CDR1 KGHSH, CDR2 LQKENI. V lost 6 bases, J lost 8 bases, and 23 bases lay in between. The CDR3 DNA follows: TGTGCCAGCTCGTCTCCCCGGACTCCCCCACGGTATGAGCAGTTCTTC. Its translation: CASSSPRTPPRYEQFF.

On this clonotype: Only one base separates this from a far larger clonotype, so it likely reflects a read error. The CDR3 DNA reads TGCGCCAGCAGCAAAGACAGGGATGCCTACAATGAGCAGTACTTC. Amino acid sequence: CASSKDRDAYNEQYF. The rearrangement uses TRBV5-1 and TRBJ2-7, with 7 bases aligning to TRBD1. CDR3 length: 15 amino acids. CDR1 is SGHRS, CDR2 YFSETQ, per germline. V trimming: 4 bases; J trimming: 7 bases; junction bases outside the gene matches: 14.

This clonotype was detected many times. This rearrangement joins TRBV19 to TRBJ2-2; TRBD1 matches at 7 bases. V dropped 6 bases and J dropped 2; count of bases not matched to a gene: 9. Germline-derived CDR1 and CDR2 are LNHDA and SQIVND (reference sequence). The CDR3 length is 16 residues. The CDR3 sequence is CASSARGQLNTGELFF. DNA of the CDR3: TGTGCCAGTAGCGCCAGGGGACAGCTTAACACCGGGGAGCTGTTTTTT.

This clonotype was seen only a few times. The rearrangement links TRBV5-6 to TRBJ1-3; 9 bases agree with TRBD1. V lost 3 bases, J lost 2 bases, and 3 bases stayed unmatched. In germline, CDR1 is SGHDT, CDR2 YYEEEE. CDR3 length: 15 amino acids. This CDR3 is CASSWGQGAGNTIYF. As DNA, the CDR3 is TGTGCCAGCAGCTGGGGACAGGGTGCTGGAAACACCATATATTTT.

About this clonotype itself: A much larger clonotype is one base distant, so this may be a read error. The chain is built from TRBV19 and TRBJ2-5, with D hard to call. The CDR3 covers 14 residues. Germline V gives CDR1 LNHDA, CDR2 SQIVND (reference sequence). With 3 bases removed from V and 5 bases from J, the gap between germline ends came to 13 bases. As DNA, the CDR3 is TGTGCCAGTAGTATCTCTCAGGATCTGGAGACCCAGTACTTC. The encoded protein is CASSISQDLETQYF.

This clonotype has at least ten counts. The genes are TRBV20-1 and TRBJ1-1; D is perhaps TRBD1 (6 bases). The CDR3 has 14 amino acids. Germline lookup yields CDR1 DFQATT and CDR2 SNEGSKA (reference sequence). V was cut by 0 bases and J by 3 bases, with 11 bases left in between. For the CDR3, the DNA is TGCAGTGCTAGAGAAGGGGGGGGTGACACTGAAGCTTTCTTT. Protein product: CSAREGGGDTEAFF.

The chain combines TRBV7-2 with TRBJ1-6; no definite D call. Germline V gene lookup returns CDR1 SGHTA and CDR2 FQGNSA. Trimming pared 5 bases from V and 12 bases from J, leaving 14 bases between. The CDR3 is 13 amino acids. CDR3 DNA: TGTGCCAGCAGCCAAGGTCCCGCGGTACCCCTCCACTTT. The encoded protein is CASSQGPAVPLHF.

This clonotype was found many times. The chain is built from TRBV12-3 or TRBV12-4 and TRBJ1-1, with D unresolved. The CDR3 is 13 residues long. Trimming pared 5 bases from V and 6 bases from J, leaving 13 bases between. The CDR3 coding sequence is TGTGCCAGCAGTACAGCTTTTACCCCTGAAGCTTTCTTT. Protein sequence: CASSTAFTPEAFF.

The sample holds many counts of this clonotype. The chain is built from TRBV20-1 and TRBJ2-6, with 11 bases identical to TRBD2. This CDR3 region has 18 residues. Trimming cost V 2 bases and J 0 bases; bases outside gene matches: 6. The germline CDR1 and CDR2 sequences are DFQATT and SNEGSKA (reference sequence). DNA of the CDR3: TGCAGTGCTAGACCGACTAGCGGGATCAGCTCTGGGGCCAACGTCCTGACTTTC. It codes for CSARPTSGISSGANVLTF.

The sample holds a few counts of this clonotype. As DNA, the CDR3 is TGTGCCACCAGTGAAGGGCGGGTGTACTACAATGAGCAGTTCTTC. It is translated as CATSEGRVYYNEQFF. The chain carries TRBV24-1 and TRBJ2-1, with D perhaps TRBD2 (5 bases). The CDR3 length is 15 residues. V was trimmed by 4 bases and J by 3 bases, leaving 12 bases between them. Germline CDR1 and CDR2: KGHDR and SFDVKD.

Many counts were recorded for this clonotype. The chain combines TRBV30 with TRBJ2-2, with 10 bases lining up with TRBD2. Germline lookup yields CDR1 GTSNPN and CDR2 SVGIG (reference sequence). This CDR3 has 15 amino acids. J lost 6 bases, V lost 1 base, and 5 bases had no gene match. This chain's CDR3 is CAWSDSGRRSGELFF. The CDR3 DNA follows: TGTGCCTGGAGTGATAGCGGGAGGCGGTCCGGGGAGCTGTTTTTT.

This clonotype was recorded at least ten times. The chain is built from TRBV7-8 and TRBJ1-6, with a weak D call TRBD1 (5 bases). V shed 8 bases and J shed 7 bases, with 15 bases lying between them. This CDR3 is built from 14 residues. Germline V gene data show CDR1 as SGHVS and CDR2 as FQNEAQ. The CDR3 protein is CASGERGINSPLHF. The DNA for the CDR3 is TGTGCCAGCGGGGAGAGGGGAATAAATTCACCCCTCCACTTT.

V gene TRBV2 combines with J gene TRBJ1-2; 9 positions agree with TRBD1. This CDR3 has 15 residues. With V trimmed by 5 bases and J by 6 bases, 10 bases remained unmatched. CDR1 is SNHLY and CDR2 is FYNNEI in the germline V gene. The CDR3: CASSLSGTGMDGYTF. CDR3 DNA: TGTGCCAGCAGTTTGTCCGGGACAGGGATGGATGGCTACACCTTC.

The chain employs TRBV7-4 and TRBJ2-7, with 9 positions matching TRBD1. Unmatched junction bases numbered 7, after V lost 4 bases and J lost 3 bases. This CDR3 region has 15 residues. The germline V gene encodes CDR1 SGHVT and CDR2 SQSDAQ. CDR3 sequence reads: CASSSQGDRDYEQYF. The CDR3, as DNA: TGTGCCAGCAGCTCGCAAGGGGACAGGGACTACGAGCAGTACTTC.

This clonotype has more than one count but fewer than ten. This rearrangement joins TRBV6-2 or TRBV6-3 to TRBJ2-2; weak D call: TRBD2 (7 bases). The CDR3 runs 18 residues. Per the germline V gene, CDR1 is MNHEY and CDR2 is SVGEGT. The V and J ends lost 2 bases and 7 bases respectively, with 23 bases between them. CDR3 nucleotides: TGTGCCAGCAGTTACGCTTCCGGAGGGGGGGGGGAGGTCGGGGAGCTGTTTTTT. Its translation is CASSYASGGGGEVGELFF.

The rearrangement links TRBV19 to TRBJ2-5, with 8 bases that match TRBD2. Germline V CDR1 and CDR2: LNHDA, SQIVND (reference sequence). This CDR3 region has 16 residues. After removal of 3 bases from V and 4 bases from J, the junction contained 10 bases not matched to a gene. The DNA of the CDR3 is TGTGCCAGTAGTATCCGGGTCGGGGGGGCCGTAGAGACCCAGTACTTC. Protein product: CASSIRVGGAVETQYF.

The CDR3 region has the DNA TGCAGTGCCCCGGGACTAGCAGCCTTCTACAATGAGCAGTTCTTC. Amino acids: CSAPGLAAFYNEQFF. This chain connects TRBV20-1 to TRBJ2-1; 9 bases agree with TRBD2. From germline, CDR1 is DFQATT and CDR2 SNEGSKA (reference sequence). Trimming took 6 bases from V and 3 from J; bases not matched to a gene: 9. The CDR3 covers 15 residues.